This T cell receptor (beta chain) comes out of a study of monozygotic twins with inflammatory bowel disease. Whole-study findings and limits: There was no way to distinguish the different T cell subtypes.

Remarks on this clonotype: What it recognizes is unknown.

Researchers used about 3,400 ng of total RNA for each TCR library. TCRdb re-called the 5' RACE reads and catalogs CDR3 proteins one per entry, DNA excluded. Its listing shows some 450,000 distinct CDR3 sequences. The CDR3 spans 12 residues. The germline V gene encodes CDR1 SEHNR and CDR2 FQNEAQ (reference sequence). The V call is TRBV7-9, the J call TRBJ1-2; without DNA, the TCRdb call of TRBD1 cannot be checked. Sequenced material: blood. The source is a human donor with ulcerative colitis or Crohn's disease, or a healthy co-twin of an affected twin (not recorded which). The CDR3 sequence is CASSLMAGVYTF.